The text below deals with one TCR beta chain. The antigen this receptor binds is unknown. No quality values exist for individual bases; no much larger clone is one base distant. Taken from cysteine to phenylalanine, the CDR3 has 15 residues. Only the CDR3 DNA is retained, 45 bases long and in frame from the first base. Germline trimming: 0 bases from V, 4 bases from J; junction bases outside gene matches: 3. Per the germline V gene, SGHNT is the CDR1 and YENEEA is the CDR2. The data belong to a study of shared clonotypes between healthy human individuals (dated by TCRdb to 2018 to 2020). For context, the study as a whole: A couple of women and three men aged 18 to 49 years were included in the cohort. Different laboratories and diverse techniques were used to prepare libraries and sequence TCR repertoires, to increase sequencing depth and limit assay-specific biases. Leukapheresis yielded between about 0.9 and 8.9 billion PBMCs per donor. To estimate repertoire size and how much clonotypes are shared between individuals, the study performed deep sequencing of blood TCR repertoires from roughly five healthy adults. Broad study findings and their caveats: Because the study included only a small number of donors, the genetic and exposure-history diversity represented was limited. Sampling was restricted to blood, and TCR repertoires in tissue are likely to differ from TCR repertoires in blood. Pairwise subsampling indicated that sequencing depth was expected to affect the degree of clonotype sharing among donors.

Donors were healthy HIV-negative adults with no recently reported acute infections or vaccinations. Only Caucasian adults living in Nashville, Tennessee, USA were represented among the donors. For unsorted samples, tens of millions of PBMCs were counted, and genomic DNA was extracted using the QIAamp DNA Blood Mini kit. After blood collection by leukapheresis, PBMCs were isolated using Ficoll-Histopaque density gradient centrifugation and then cryopreserved in the vapor phase of liquid nitrogen. Using the deep immunoSEQ assay, TCR CDR3 regions were amplified from genomic DNA by multiplex PCR. Genomic DNA extracted from each cell subset was distributed evenly over all wells of several immunoSEQ 96-well plates, and each plate served as one replicate. For unsorted PBMC, approximately 300 ng of genomic DNA, equivalent to around 30,000 T cell genomes, went into each replicate PCR. Ten immunoSEQ deep assay plates were used to sequence unsorted PBMC genomic DNA. Purified libraries were quantified with a Qubit 3.0 fluorometer, sized on a Bioanalyzer 2100, and re-quantified with the KAPA Library Quantification kit. Each immunoSEQ 96-well plate was sequenced on its own single-read 150-cycle Illumina NextSeq 550 flow cell. In the paper's pipeline: The immunoSEQ output contained only junctional sequences without quality scores, so filtering could not match that applied to full-length reads. Sequences were annotated with PyIR, a Python wrapper for IgBLAST v1.9, using IMGT germline references to assign V/J genes and CDR3. Any read was removed if the V/J assignment was weak (E-value above 1e-6), the CDR3 was missing, or the read contained stop codons, out-of-frame junctions, or ambiguous translated residues. V3J clonotypes were defined as sequences sharing the same inferred V gene, J gene, and CDR3 amino acid sequence. Percentage overlap between repertoires was computed as shared unique clonotypes divided by the size of the smaller repertoire. Repertoire richness was assessed with RTK rarefaction, the Chao1 estimator, and Recon v2.1 estimates of unobserved clonotypes. TCRdb holds this immuneACCESS table with in-frame rearrangements only. Some clones are missing; in checked studies, unresolved V genes explain under half, and the rest has no known cause. That table supplies the V and J calls and clone size; D and trimming were determined from the DNA. Here the sample has about 490,000 clones; about 82% occur a single time. The ten largest clones capture roughly 13% of the sample.

The sequenced sample consisted of PBMCs. This TCR derives from a middle-aged woman in good health. Some clones in this sample may be carry-over from other donors' samples. Recombination linked TRBV11-3 to TRBJ2-3; 8 central bases correspond to TRBD2. The sequenced DNA is TGTGCCAGCAGCTTAGACGGGGGGGCCGCAGATACGCAGTATTTT. This yields the protein CASSLDGGAADTQYF.